Following are 5 T cell receptor beta chains from one sample sequenced in a study of cytomegalovirus exposure and HLA in healthy donors. PCR employed 60 Vbeta and 13 Jbeta primers. Profiled with immunoSEQ multiplex PCR; TCRdb holds only in-frame clones, not every one. The sample has some 160,000 clones; 80% to 85% are singletons. The sample comprised PBMCs. The origin of the receptors is a male donor in good health and CMV-seronegative.

The chain recombines TRBV4-2 with TRBJ2-3, with D hard to call. This CDR3 spans 17 amino acids. Germline CDR1 LGHNA, CDR2 YNFKEQ. V lost 0 bases, J lost 0 bases, and 13 bases lay in between. DNA for the CDR3: TGTGCCAGCAGCCAAGATCCCCTCGCCCTAAGCACAGATACGCAGTATTTT. It translates to CASSQDPLALSTDTQYF.

This clone was seen just once. The chain recombines TRBV11-2 with TRBJ2-7; the match to TRBD2 covers 12 bases. The CDR3 runs 17 residues. Trimming cost V 3 bases and J 3 bases; bases outside gene matches: 9. Germline-derived CDR1 and CDR2 are SGHAT and FQNNGV. CDR3 sequence: CASSFATLLAGGYEQYF. The CDR3 nucleotides are TGTGCCAGCAGCTTCGCCACTCTACTAGCGGGGGGCTACGAGCAGTACTTC.

This sequence joins TRBV28 and TRBJ2-1, with 7 positions matching TRBD2. The germline V gene encodes CDR1 MDHEN and CDR2 SYDVKM. This CDR3 has 15 amino acids. Trimming removed 6 bases from V and 0 bases from J; junction bases left unmatched: 5. DNA for the CDR3: TGTGCCAGCAGCCCGGCTAGCGGCTCCTACAATGAGCAGTTCTTC. It encodes CASSPASGSYNEQFF. The entire variable domain, with the rest obtained from reference TRBV28 and TRBJ2-1, is as follows: DVKVTQSSRYLVKRTGEKVFLECVQDMDHENMFWYRQDPGLGLRLIYFSYDVKMKEKGDIPEGYSVSREKKERFSLILESASTNQTSMYLCASSPASGSYNEQFFGPGTRLTVL.

About this clone itself: This sample also contains other DNA sequences that code for the same CDR3. This sequence joins TRBV6-4 and TRBJ2-2, with 14 bases identical to TRBD2. Germline CDR1 is MRHNA and CDR2 is SNTAGT. V shed 4 bases and J 5 bases; nucleotides not matched to a gene: 6. The CDR3 totals 17 residues. CDR3 protein: CASSAGTSGSLTGELFF. CDR3 coding DNA: TGTGCCAGCAGTGCCGGGACTAGCGGGAGTCTGACCGGGGAGCTGTTTTTT.

V usage is TRBV20-1 and J usage is TRBJ1-2, with D perhaps matching TRBD1 (6 bases). The length of the CDR3 is 11 residues. CDR1 is DFQATT, CDR2 SNEGSKA, per germline (reference sequence). V gave up 6 bases and J gave up 5 bases, with 10 bases separating them. The CDR3 spells CSARGQYGYTF. The CDR3 region has the DNA TGCAGTGCCCGAGGACAGTATGGCTACACCTTC.